Presented here are 3 T cell receptor beta chains from one specimen sequenced in a study of shared clonotypes between healthy human individuals. Some clones are missing from TCRdb's copy, which holds only in-frame ones; the method was immunoSEQ multiplex PCR. The data show about 490,000 clones, 76% seen once. The sequenced material came from PBMCs. The receptors stem from a woman between 40 and 55 years old in good health. Some clones in this sample may be carry-over from other donors' samples.

Points on this clone: Distinct nucleotide sequences in the sample also encode this CDR3. This chain uses TRBV27 with TRBJ2-5; 11 bases are shared with TRBD2. The V segment lost 6 bases and the J segment 3 bases; nucleotides outside the gene matches: 6. Germline values: CDR1 MNHEY, CDR2 SMNVEV (reference sequence). The CDR3 loop spans 15 amino acids. Here the CDR3 DNA reads TGTGCCAGCAGCAGACTAGCGGGGAATGAAGAGACCCAGTACTTC. As protein: CASSRLAGNEETQYF.

This clone showed up just a few times. The gene calls are TRBV5-1 and TRBJ2-6; no firm D call. CDR3 length: 14 amino acids. Germline V CDR1 and CDR2: SGHRS, YFSETQ. The germline V and J ends were trimmed by 0 bases and 2 bases, with 3 bases remaining between them. CDR3 residues: CASSLDPGANVLTF. CDR3 sequence (DNA): TGCGCCAGCAGCTTGGACCCTGGGGCCAACGTCCTGACTTTC.

CDR3 in DNA: TGTGCCAGCAGCGTAGAGGCCCATTCGAACACCGGGGAGCTGTTTTTT. Translation: CASSVEAHSNTGELFF. The chain joins TRBV9 to TRBJ2-2, with D uncertain. V gave up 0 bases and J gave up 0 bases, with 9 bases separating them. CDR3 length: 16 residues. Germline V gene sequence: CDR1 SGDLS, CDR2 YYNGEE.